What follows describes a single TCR beta chain. The record originates from a study of cytomegalovirus exposure and HLA in healthy donors. Study background: As released early, the data held around 80 million unique TCRs from HLA-typed donors.

V was pared by 6 bases and J by 10 bases, with 5 bases of the junction left unmatched. Germline lookup yields CDR1 WNHNN and CDR2 SYGVQD (reference sequence). The CDR3 sequence is 13 residues long. Primers: 60 Vbeta forward and 13 Jbeta reverse. TCRdb keeps only in-frame clones here, not all; method: immunoSEQ multiplex PCR. The sample has about 200,000 clones; 70% to 90% are singletons. The sequence derives from a man aged 30-40 years in good health and CMV-seronegative. The chain is built from TRBV10-1 and TRBJ2-3; 12 bases map to TRBD2. Sample: PBMCs. The CDR3 spells CASSLAGGKAQYF. The CDR3 region has the DNA TGCGCCAGCAGCCTAGCGGGGGGGAAGGCGCAGTATTTT.